A single sample gave rise to the 20 T cell receptor beta chains below, sequenced in a study of T cell responses to AZD1222 COVID-19 vaccine. Repertoires were generated with immunoSEQ multiplex PCR, while TCRdb's copy carries only in-frame clones and drops some. Of more than 95,000 clones detected, over 85% appear once; the ten largest clones hold 4.5% to 5%. The sequences come from peripheral blood, collected on day 0 of AZD1222 vaccination. The receptors were gathered from an adult in good health.

The chain employs TRBV7-3 and TRBJ2-7; no reliable D call. The germline gives CDR1 SGHTA, CDR2 FQGTGA. The ends were cut back, 2 bases at V and 0 bases at J, with 14 bases in the middle. The CDR3 runs to 16 residues. The CDR3: CASSLLLSEVSYEQYF. DNA of the CDR3: TGTGCCAGCAGCTTACTCTTATCTGAGGTCTCCTACGAGCAGTACTTC.

The chain carries TRBV30 and TRBJ1-2; possible D gene TRBD1, 5 bases. The V gene's germline CDR1 is GTSNPN and CDR2 SVGIG (reference sequence). This CDR3 is built from 15 residues. Trimming left V 0 bases short and J 4 bases short, with 15 bases between. The CDR3 sequence: CAWSVGVSFSYGYTF. The CDR3 coding sequence is TGTGCCTGGAGTGTAGGGGTCAGTTTTTCCTATGGCTACACCTTC. The variable domain in full, with the rest retrieved from reference TRBV30 and TRBJ1-2, is SQTIHQWPATLVQPVGSPLSLECTVEGTSNPNLYWYRQAAGRGLQLLFYSVGIGQISSEVPQNLSASRPQDRQFILSSKKLLLSDSGFYLCAWSVGVSFSYGYTFGSGTRLTVV.

The chain employs TRBV5-4 and TRBJ2-1; 8 bases agree with TRBD1. Germline CDR1 SGHNT, CDR2 YYREEE (reference sequence). There are 14 residues in the CDR3. The ends lost 3 bases at V and 9 bases at J; junction bases unmatched: 8. The CDR3: CASSSGQGEGEQFF. CDR3 sequence (DNA): TGTGCCAGCAGCTCAGGACAGGGTGAGGGTGAGCAGTTCTTC. Supplemented by reference TRBV5-4 and TRBJ2-1, the full variable domain reads ETGVTQSPTHLIKTRGQQVTLRCSSQSGHNTVSWYQQALGQGPQFIFQYYREEENGRGNFPPRFSGLQFPNYSSELNVNALELDDSALYLCASSSGQGEGEQFFGPGTRLTVL.

J is TRBJ2-3 and V is TRBV19; 7 bases line up with TRBD1. The germline CDR1 and CDR2 sequences are LNHDA and SQIVND (reference sequence). This CDR3 region has 15 residues. Trimming removed 1 base from V and 4 bases from J; junction bases left unmatched: 5. The CDR3: CASSIVEGGADTQYF. The CDR3, as DNA: TGTGCCAGTAGTATAGTTGAAGGGGGCGCAGATACGCAGTATTTT.

The rearrangement links TRBV5-5 to TRBJ2-7, with TRBD1 identical over 9 bases. Germline-derived CDR1 and CDR2 are SGHKS and YYEKEE (reference sequence). J lost 2 bases, V lost 5 bases, and 5 bases had no gene match. The CDR3 consists of 14 residues. This chain's CDR3 is CASSFRDRAYEQYF. The CDR3 region has the DNA TGTGCCAGCAGTTTCCGGGACAGGGCCTACGAGCAGTACTTC.

The chain carries TRBV27 and TRBJ2-1, with 9 bases lining up with TRBD2. The CDR3 runs 16 residues. The trim removed 6 bases at V and 0 bases at J, leaving 6 bases unmatched. Germline CDR1 MNHEY, CDR2 SMNVEV (reference sequence). The CDR3 reads CASRDLAGRSYNEQFF. In DNA form, the CDR3 reads TGTGCCAGCAGGGACCTAGCGGGACGCTCCTACAATGAGCAGTTCTTC.

The rearrangement links TRBV2 to TRBJ1-5, with 9 bases lining up with TRBD1. V dropped 11 bases and J dropped 0; count of bases not matched to a gene: 11. The CDR3 runs to 16 residues. Germline V gene sequence: CDR1 SNHLY, CDR2 FYNNEI. The CDR3 DNA is TGTGCCTCCACAGGGGGCGCGGGGTATAGCAATCAGCCCCAGCATTTT. Encoded protein: CASTGGAGYSNQPQHF.

This chain connects TRBV2 to TRBJ2-3; 8 nucleotides line up with TRBD1. The CDR3 totals 16 residues. The ends lost 2 bases at V and 6 bases at J; junction bases unmatched: 10. Germline CDR1 reads SNHLY; CDR2 reads FYNNEI. CDR3 nucleotide sequence: TGTGCCAGCAGTGAAACAGGGGGAGGATCCGCGGATACGCAGTATTTT. This gives the protein CASSETGGGSADTQYF.

J is TRBJ1-1 and V is TRBV19, with D hard to call. The CDR3 length is 11 residues. CDR1 and CDR2 (germline): LNHDA, SQIVND (reference sequence). Trimming left V 5 bases short and J 5 bases short, with 6 bases between. This CDR3 reads CASSYATEAFF. CDR3 nucleotides: TGTGCCAGTAGTTACGCTACTGAAGCTTTCTTT.

This clone has only one observation. This chain connects TRBV4-2 to TRBJ1-4, with D tentatively TRBD1 (6 bases). Trimming stripped 1 base from V and 6 bases from J, with 6 bases between. Germline CDR1 reads LGHNA; CDR2 reads YNFKEQ. This CDR3 is built from 13 residues. CDR3 nucleotide sequence: TGTGCCAGCAGCCAAGCAGGGGATGAAAAACTGTTTTTT. As protein: CASSQAGDEKLFF.

V and J are TRBV7-2 and TRBJ1-1, with D uncertain. CDR3 length equals 13 residues. Trimming took 0 bases from V and 8 from J, leaving 10 bases between them. Germline assignment: CDR1 SGHTA and CDR2 FQGNSA. The chain's CDR3 is CASSLAYAEEAFF. The CDR3 DNA reads as TGTGCCAGCAGCTTAGCGTATGCGGAGGAAGCTTTCTTT. Filled out from reference TRBV7-2 and TRBJ1-1, the complete variable domain reads GAGVSQSPSNKVTEKGKDVELRCDPISGHTALYWYRQSLGQGLEFLIYFQGNSAPDKSGLPSDRFSAERTGGSVSTLTIQRTQQEDSAVYLCASSLAYAEEAFFGQGTRLTVV.

The chain links TRBV15 to TRBJ2-5; no definite D call. Trimming removed 3 bases from V and 5 bases from J, with 13 bases in between. Per germline, CDR1 LNHNV and CDR2 YYDKDF (reference sequence). CDR3 length equals 14 residues. The CDR3 protein is CATSRNIGWETQYF. DNA of the CDR3: TGTGCCACCAGCAGGAACATCGGGTGGGAGACCCAGTACTTC.

This CDR3 reads CASSTRLAGGYEQYF. CDR3 in DNA: TGCGCCAGCAGCACCCGACTAGCGGGAGGCTACGAGCAGTACTTC. The rearrangement links TRBV5-1 to TRBJ2-7, with 13 bases aligning to TRBD2. The germline V gene encodes CDR1 SGHRS and CDR2 YFSETQ. This CDR3 is 15 amino acids long. V dropped 4 bases and J dropped 3; count of bases not matched to a gene: 4.

The J gene is TRBJ2-7, the V gene TRBV2, with 10 positions matching TRBD2. After removal of 9 bases from V and 2 bases from J, the junction contained 7 bases not matched to a gene. The length of the CDR3 is 14 residues. Germline CDR1 SNHLY, CDR2 FYNNEI. The CDR3 protein is CASQQREGAYEQYF. The DNA for the CDR3 is TGTGCCAGTCAACAGCGGGAGGGAGCCTACGAGCAGTACTTC.

The V gene is TRBV11-3, the J gene TRBJ2-7, with 7 bases matching TRBD2. This CDR3 contains 16 residues. The V gene end was trimmed by 1 base and the J gene end by 3 bases; junction bases not matched to a gene: 9. From germline, CDR1 is SGHNT and CDR2 YENEEA. The CDR3 reads CASSLGASGAYYEQYF. The CDR3 DNA reads TGTGCCAGCAGCTTAGGGGCTAGCGGTGCGTACTACGAGCAGTACTTC.

The chain is built from TRBV7-9 and TRBJ2-1; the match to TRBD2 covers 9 bases. Germline V CDR1 and CDR2: SEHNR, FQNEAQ (reference sequence). Trimming removed 10 bases from V and 3 bases from J; junction bases left unmatched: 7. CDR3 size: 14 residues. In DNA form, the CDR3 reads TGTGCCACCAAATCTAGCGGGAACTACAATGAGCAGTTCTTC. Encoded protein: CATKSSGNYNEQFF.

The chain combines TRBV4-1 with TRBJ2-1, with D maybe TRBD2 (6 bases). The V gene lost 1 base and the J gene lost 0 bases, with 19 bases spanning the gap. The germline gives CDR1 MGHRA, CDR2 YSYEKL. The CDR3 totals 19 residues. The CDR3 is CASSQGRAGPGSSYNEQFF. The DNA of the CDR3 is TGCGCCAGCAGCCAAGGGAGGGCAGGTCCGGGGAGCTCCTACAATGAGCAGTTCTTC.

This chain links TRBV5-4 with TRBJ1-2; 9 bases map to TRBD1. Germline CDR1 is SGHNT and CDR2 is YYREEE (reference sequence). The CDR3 is made up of 13 amino acids. With 4 bases clipped from V and 2 bases from J, the junction kept 0 bases outside the gene matches. The CDR3, as DNA: TGTGCCAGCAGCGGACAGGGGAACTATGGCTACACCTTC. Encoded protein: CASSGQGNYGYTF.

V gene TRBV29-1 combines with J gene TRBJ1-1; D gene unclear. V was clipped by 0 bases and J by 1 base, with 6 bases between them. The CDR3 is 13 amino acids. CDR1 is SQVTM and CDR2 is ANQGSEA in the germline V gene. CDR3 sequence (DNA): TGCAGCGTTGAAGATAATAGGAACACTGAAGCTTTCTTT. As protein: CSVEDNRNTEAFF.

This clone was observed once. The chain is built from TRBV11-3 and TRBJ2-5, with 15 bases lining up with TRBD2. V shed 5 bases and J 5 bases; nucleotides not matched to a gene: 6. This CDR3 is built from 16 residues. Germline loops: CDR1 SGHNT, CDR2 YENEEA. The CDR3 nucleotides read TGTGCCAGCAGCAAAGGCGGACTAGCGGGAGGGGAGACCCAGTACTTC. Encoded protein: CASSKGGLAGGETQYF. Variable domain in full (rest from reference TRBV11-3 and TRBJ2-5): EAGVVQSPRYKIIEKKQPVAFWCNPISGHNTLYWYLQNLGQGPELLIRYENEEAVDDSQLPKDRFSAERLKGVDSTLKIQPAELGDSAVYLCASSKGGLAGGETQYFGPGTRLLVL.